This entry concerns a single TCR beta chain. Assay used: immunoSEQ multiplex PCR; TCRdb lists only in-frame clones, some missing. The sample consists of some 150,000 clones, about four fifths of them appearing once. This sample stems from a study of blood T cell repertoires in COVID-19. From germline, CDR1 is SGHRS and CDR2 YFSETQ. CDR3 size: 15 residues. With V trimmed by 3 bases and J by 2 bases, 6 bases remained unmatched. This chain uses TRBV5-1 with TRBJ2-3, with 7 bases matching TRBD1. This TCR was sampled from an elderly woman with acute or convalescent COVID-19. The sample consisted of peripheral blood. The CDR3 DNA sequence: TGCGCCAGCAGCTCGACAGGGACCCCCACAGATACGCAGTATTTT. It translates to CASSSTGTPTDTQYF.